What follows are 20 T cell receptor beta chains derived from one specimen sequenced in a study of vaccination effects on CD4 cells after COVID-19. Using immunoSEQ multiplex PCR, the repertoire was profiled, and TCRdb retains in-frame clones only, with some absent. The sample holds around 47,000 clones, roughly 70% seen once. The antigens of these receptors remain unknown. Before sequencing, viral peptide pools were used by the ViraFEST assay to expand antigen-specific CD4+ T cells. The authors isolated CD4+ T cells after more than eight days of culture. Documented for the person is a PCR-confirmed SARS-CoV-2 infection occurring between March and December 2020. Here the sequenced sample was CD4+ T cells from PBMCs cultured with a peptide pool, taken before COVID-19 vaccination. The receptors stem from a human donor who had a prior SARS-CoV-2 infection.

This clone was picked up a small number of times. The chain carries TRBV11-2 and TRBJ2-1, with D perhaps being TRBD1 or TRBD2 (5 bases each). This CDR3 has 14 amino acids. CDR1 SGHAT and CDR2 FQNNGV come from the germline V gene. Trimming cost V 7 bases and J 6 bases, with 16 bases left between them. The CDR3 region is CASTTSGAFNEQFF. The DNA for the CDR3 is TGTGCCAGCACCACCTCCGGGGCATTCAATGAGCAGTTCTTC.

V gene TRBV9 combines with J gene TRBJ2-5, with 10 bases lining up with TRBD2. V lost 7 bases, J lost 4 bases, and 10 bases stayed unmatched. Germline V CDR1 and CDR2: SGDLS, YYNGEE. The length of the CDR3 is 15 residues. CDR3 region: CASAQAGGPIETQYF. DNA for the CDR3: TGTGCCAGCGCGCAAGCGGGGGGGCCAATAGAGACCCAGTACTTC.

CDR3 sequence: CASSLTWGRGTGELFF. CDR3 sequence (DNA): TGTGCCAGCAGCTTAACGTGGGGGCGGGGCACCGGGGAGCTGTTTTTT. V is TRBV7-3 and J is TRBJ2-2; D possibly matches TRBD1 or TRBD2 (6 bases each). CDR3 length equals 16 residues. Germline assignment: CDR1 SGHTA and CDR2 FQGTGA. V shed 0 bases and J shed 4 bases, with 12 bases lying between them. The whole variable domain, filled in from reference TRBV7-3 and TRBJ2-2, reads GAGVSQTPSNKVTEKGKYVELRCDPISGHTALYWYRQSLGQGPEFLIYFQGTGAADDSGLPNDRFFAVRPEGSVSTLKIQRTERGDSAVYLCASSLTWGRGTGELFFGEGSRLTVL.

The chain is built from TRBV19 and TRBJ2-5; 7 bases line up with TRBD2. Germline values: CDR1 LNHDA, CDR2 SQIVND (reference sequence). The length of the CDR3 is 16 residues. J lost 2 bases, V lost 2 bases, and 8 bases had no gene match. The chain's CDR3 is CASSIYSGVIQETQYF. The CDR3 nucleotides are TGTGCCAGTAGTATATACAGCGGGGTGATACAAGAGACCCAGTACTTC.

This clone was found a few times. Compared with germline, one end of the junction differs, possibly owing to a read error. The chain couples TRBV19 to TRBJ1-1, with 7 positions matching TRBD1. Germline CDR1 LNHDA, CDR2 SQIVND (reference sequence). The CDR3 totals 13 residues. CDR3 region: CASSILGQDLRDF. The CDR3 DNA reads as TGTGCCAGTAGTATCCTAGGACAGGATTTAAGGGATTTT.

The chain recombines TRBV10-3 with TRBJ1-2; weak D call: TRBD1 (6 bases). Per germline, CDR1 ENHRY and CDR2 SYGVKD. This CDR3 is built from 16 residues. Trimming removed 2 bases at V and 5 bases at J, with 18 bases between. The CDR3 DNA is TGTGCCATCAGTGAGACCTTCCGTACAGGGATGTATGGCTACACCTTC. Its protein product is CAISETFRTGMYGYTF.

The chain joins TRBV5-4 to TRBJ2-2; D gene unclear. This CDR3 has 15 residues. In germline, CDR1 is SGHNT, CDR2 YYREEE (reference sequence). V lost 0 bases and J 3 bases, leaving 9 bases between the germline ends. The CDR3 coding sequence is TGTGCCAGCAGCTTGGGGAGTCAGTACACCGGGGAGCTGTTTTTT. Translated: CASSLGSQYTGELFF.

The V call is TRBV24-1, the J call TRBJ1-2; D not resolved. CDR1 and CDR2 (germline): KGHDR, SFDVKD. The CDR3 length is 13 residues. The ends were cut back, 3 bases at V and 4 bases at J, with 8 bases in the middle. CDR3 coding DNA: TGTGCCACCAGTGATCCCGGTTCCTATGGCTACACCTTC. It yields the protein CATSDPGSYGYTF.

This sequence joins TRBV11-2 and TRBJ1-1, with 7 bases that match TRBD1. This CDR3 spans 13 amino acids. Germline loops: CDR1 SGHAT, CDR2 FQNNGV. The trim removed 5 bases at V and 1 base at J, leaving 1 base unmatched. CDR3 nucleotide sequence: TGTGCCAGCAGCGGGGACAGGAACACTGAAGCTTTCTTT. Amino acids: CASSGDRNTEAFF.

This clone was detected once. V is TRBV12-3 or TRBV12-4 and J is TRBJ2-7; D might be TRBD1 (6 bases). The CDR3 spans 13 residues. V dropped 4 bases and J dropped 6 bases, with 13 bases sitting between them. The CDR3 loop is CASSSTTGSEQYF. As DNA, the CDR3 is TGTGCCAGCAGTTCCACTACAGGGAGCGAGCAGTACTTC.

The CDR3 here is CASSFLGTEGDTQYF. The CDR3 DNA is TGCGCCAGCAGCTTCTTAGGGACAGAAGGCGATACGCAGTATTTT. The V call is TRBV5-1, the J call TRBJ2-3; 7 nucleotides agree with TRBD1. This CDR3 contains 15 residues. Per germline, CDR1 SGHRS and CDR2 YFSETQ. Losses at the gene ends were 2 bases for V and 6 bases for J; bases not matched to a gene: 9. Drawing the rest from reference TRBV5-1 and TRBJ2-3, the complete variable domain is KAGVTQTPRYLIKTRGQQVTLSCSPISGHRSVSWYQQTPGQGLQFLFEYFSETQRNKGNFPGRFSGRQFSNSRSEMNVSTLELGDSALYLCASSFLGTEGDTQYFGPGTRLTVL.

The V gene is TRBV10-3, the J gene TRBJ2-1; TRBD2 might be the D (5 bases). Trimming shortened V by 6 bases and J by 4 bases, and 13 bases separated the two germline ends. Germline V gives CDR1 ENHRY, CDR2 SYGVKD. The CDR3 runs to 14 residues. CDR3 DNA sequence: TGTGCCATCAGAGCACTAGAAAGATACAATGAGCAGTTCTTC. Its protein is CAIRALERYNEQFF.

In this sample, this clone turned up a few times. V usage is TRBV7-3 and J usage is TRBJ1-6; the D gene is possibly TRBD1 (6 bases). V lost 6 bases, J lost 9 bases, and 12 bases lay in between. Germline V CDR1 and CDR2: SGHTA, FQGTGA. The CDR3 contains 13 residues. CDR3 DNA sequence: TGTGCCAGCAGGGGGGCCTCCGCTTCACCCCTCCACTTT. It codes for CASRGASASPLHF.

V usage is TRBV3-1 (or the pseudogene TRBV3-2) and J usage is TRBJ2-2; the match to TRBD2 covers 7 bases. V lost 0 bases to trimming and J lost 5 bases; unmatched junction nucleotides: 18. CDR3 length: 20 residues. Germline CDR1 LGHDT, CDR2 YNNKEL (reference sequence). The CDR3 DNA sequence: TGTGCCAGCAGCCAAGATTTAGTAGGGGTCGAGCGGGGAGGTACCGGGGAGCTGTTTTTT. This translates into CASSQDLVGVERGGTGELFF.

This clone has more than one count but fewer than ten. The chain links TRBV10-3 to TRBJ1-2, with 8 bases aligning to TRBD1. This CDR3 has 15 amino acids. V lost 6 bases and J lost 4; bases outside the gene matches: 10. Germline CDR1 ENHRY, CDR2 SYGVKD. The CDR3 loop is CAISNYRGEGYGYTF. The DNA of the CDR3 is TGTGCCATCAGCAACTACAGGGGGGAAGGCTATGGCTACACCTTC.

The CDR3 coding sequence is TGTGCCAGCAGCCCGTTCGGCAGGGCAGCAGATACGCAGTATTTT. Amino acid sequence: CASSPFGRAADTQYF. V and J are TRBV14 and TRBJ2-3, with a tentative D call TRBD1 (5 bases). In germline, CDR1 is SGHDN, CDR2 FVKESK. V lost 4 bases, J lost 4 bases, and 15 bases lay in between. The CDR3 is 15 residues long.

This clone was seen more than once but under ten times. V usage is TRBV7-9 and J usage is TRBJ2-2, with D uncertain. V gave up 2 bases and J gave up 3 bases, with 10 bases separating them. Per the germline V gene, CDR1 is SEHNR and CDR2 is FQNEAQ (reference sequence). The CDR3 contains 15 residues. This chain's CDR3 is CASSLWATDTGELFF. CDR3 nucleotides: TGTGCCAGCAGCTTATGGGCCACCGACACCGGGGAGCTGTTTTTT.

This chain uses TRBV5-6 with TRBJ1-5, with 7 bases aligning to TRBD1. Per germline, CDR1 SGHDT and CDR2 YYEEEE. V gave up 3 bases and J gave up 6 bases; unmatched junction bases: 12. This CDR3 spans 16 amino acids. CDR3 nucleotide sequence: TGTGCCAGCAGCTCCACAAAAAGGGGGCGCGGTCAGCCCCAGCATTTT. It encodes CASSSTKRGRGQPQHF.

The gene calls are TRBV6-4 and TRBJ2-7, with D maybe TRBD1 (6 bases). Deletions cut 7 bases from V and 0 bases from J, with 16 bases between. CDR1 and CDR2 (germline): MRHNA, SNTAGT. This CDR3 comprises 15 residues. In DNA, the CDR3 is TGTGCCAGCACGCGAGGTCAGGGGCACTCCTACGAGCAGTACTTC. This codes for CASTRGQGHSYEQYF.

V and J are TRBV7-3 and TRBJ2-1, with 7 positions matching TRBD1. This CDR3 is built from 14 residues. Germline assignment: CDR1 SGHTA and CDR2 FQGTGA. After removal of 2 bases from V and 4 bases from J, the junction contained 2 bases not matched to a gene. CDR3 in amino acids: CASSLGTEYNEQFF. DNA of the CDR3: TGTGCCAGCAGCTTAGGGACAGAATACAATGAGCAGTTCTTC.